The 27 T cell receptor beta chains below come from one sample, sequenced in a study of cytomegalovirus exposure and HLA in healthy donors. PCR involved 60 Vbeta and 13 Jbeta primers. TCRdb keeps only in-frame clones here, not all; method: immunoSEQ multiplex PCR. The sample lists 150,000 or so clones; around 75% were seen once. The sample taken for sequencing was PBMCs. Every receptor here comes from a man aged 30 to 45 in good health and CMV-seropositive.

The rearrangement links TRBV6-5 to TRBJ2-7, with D tentatively TRBD1 (6 bases). The CDR3 totals 14 residues. Germline V lookup: CDR1 MNHEY, CDR2 SVGAGI. V lost 6 bases, J lost 5 bases, and 17 bases lay in between. CDR3 nucleotide sequence: TGTGCCAGCAGAGGGATGGCAGGGGCCAACGAGCAGTACTTC. This encodes CASRGMAGANEQYF.

The CDR3 bases are TGTGCCAGTAGACCGGGACTGAGATTTTCAGATACGCAGTATTTT. Residues: CASRPGLRFSDTQYF. The chain combines TRBV19 with TRBJ2-3, with D maybe TRBD2 (6 bases). This CDR3 comprises 15 residues. Germline values: CDR1 LNHDA, CDR2 SQIVND (reference sequence). Deletions cut 6 bases from V and 4 bases from J, with 17 bases between.

This rearrangement joins TRBV9 to TRBJ2-5, with 10 bases matching TRBD2. Germline CDR1 is SGDLS and CDR2 is YYNGEE. This CDR3 contains 16 residues. After removal of 2 bases from V and 5 bases from J, the junction contained 9 bases not matched to a gene. CDR3 in DNA: TGTGCCAGCAGCGTTACTAGCGGGGCCACATGGGAGACCCAGTACTTC. It translates to CASSVTSGATWETQYF.

This chain links TRBV19 with TRBJ2-5; D ambiguous. The CDR3 is 14 amino acids. Germline V lookup: CDR1 LNHDA, CDR2 SQIVND (reference sequence). V lost 3 bases to trimming and J lost 2 bases, with 10 bases between them. The CDR3 nucleotides read TGTGCCAGTAGTATCTCTTCGGTGCAAGAGACCCAGTACTTC. Its translation is CASSISSVQETQYF.

The rearrangement joins TRBV6-5 to TRBJ2-1; TRBD1 might be the D (6 bases). There are 16 residues in the CDR3. The ends were cut back, 0 bases at V and 4 bases at J, with 13 bases in the middle. CDR1 MNHEY and CDR2 SVGAGI come from the germline V gene. CDR3 residues: CASSYSTWGPYNEQFF. As DNA, the CDR3 is TGTGCCAGCAGTTACTCGACCTGGGGGCCTTACAATGAGCAGTTCTTC.

V and J are TRBV6-5 and TRBJ2-2; 9 bases align to TRBD2. The CDR3 is 15 residues long. The V gene end was trimmed by 2 bases and the J gene end by 5 bases; junction bases not matched to a gene: 3. Germline lookup yields CDR1 MNHEY and CDR2 SVGAGI. The chain's CDR3 is CASSYMRGGTGELFF. The CDR3 DNA follows: TGTGCCAGCAGTTACATGCGGGGGGGAACCGGGGAGCTGTTTTTT.

The gene calls are TRBV28 and TRBJ1-4; 7 nucleotides align to TRBD1. Germline CDR1 reads MDHEN; CDR2 reads SYDVKM. There are 16 residues in the CDR3. Trimming at V came to 3 bases and at J to 7 bases, leaving 11 bases not matched to a gene. Here the CDR3 reads CASSFGQDYGGEKLFF. DNA for the CDR3: TGTGCCAGCAGTTTTGGACAGGACTACGGCGGTGAAAAACTGTTTTTT. Drawing the rest from reference TRBV28 and TRBJ1-4, the complete variable domain is DVKVTQSSRYLVKRTGEKVFLECVQDMDHENMFWYRQDPGLGLRLIYFSYDVKMKEKGDIPEGYSVSREKKERFSLILESASTNQTSMYLCASSFGQDYGGEKLFFGSGTQLSVL.

The chain recombines TRBV12-5 with TRBJ1-5; D is perhaps TRBD1 (6 bases). The CDR3 is 13 residues long. The germline gives CDR1 LGHNT, CDR2 FRNRAP. V lost 5 bases and J 7 bases, leaving 12 bases between the germline ends. CDR3 loop: CASGTQGKQPQHF. The DNA of the CDR3 is TGTGCTAGTGGTACCCAGGGGAAGCAGCCCCAGCATTTT.

This clone was seen a handful of times. This specimen includes other DNA sequences encoding the same CDR3. The CDR3, as DNA: TGTGCCTGGAGTGTAGGGGGTCCTGAAGCTTTCTTT. Translating gives CAWSVGGPEAFF. The chain has TRBV30 and TRBJ1-1; weak D call: TRBD1 (6 bases). Germline lookup yields CDR1 GTSNPN and CDR2 SVGIG (reference sequence). The ends were cut back, 0 bases at V and 6 bases at J, with 8 bases in the middle. The CDR3 covers 12 residues.

The rearrangement uses TRBV6-1 and TRBJ1-2, with a possible D match to TRBD1 (5 bases). Germline V gives CDR1 MNHNS, CDR2 SASEGT. The V and J ends lost 8 bases and 4 bases respectively, with 17 bases between them. The CDR3 covers 14 residues. This chain's CDR3 is CASGQDTSVYGYTF. CDR3 sequence (DNA): TGTGCCAGCGGTCAGGACACATCAGTCTATGGCTACACCTTC.

The gene calls are TRBV2 and TRBJ2-1; TRBD2 matches at 10 bases. V shed 6 bases, J shed 4 bases, and the junction held 3 bases outside the gene matches. This CDR3 contains 14 residues. Germline-derived CDR1 and CDR2 are SNHLY and FYNNEI. CDR3 amino acids: CASSRTSGYNEQFF. In nucleotides, the CDR3 is TGTGCCAGCAGCCGGACTAGCGGATACAATGAGCAGTTCTTC.

The chain combines TRBV27 with TRBJ2-1; TRBD2 aligns across 7 bases. V was pared by 8 bases and J by 6 bases, with 16 bases of the junction left unmatched. The CDR3 length is 16 residues. Germline V gene sequence: CDR1 MNHEY, CDR2 SMNVEV (reference sequence). In nucleotides, the CDR3 is TGTGCCAGCTTCCATTTAGGGGCTAGCGGCACCAATGAGCAGTTCTTC. Protein product: CASFHLGASGTNEQFF.

The rearrangement uses TRBV7-2 and TRBJ1-2; D gene ambiguous. Germline values: CDR1 SGHTA, CDR2 FQGNSA. The CDR3 consists of 14 residues. Trimming took off 5 bases at V and 4 bases at J, with 14 bases between the two ends. CDR3 nucleotides: TGTGCCAGCAGCCCGAGAGGGTCCCCCTATGGCTACACCTTC. It codes for CASSPRGSPYGYTF.

The chain couples TRBV5-8 to TRBJ2-3; tentatively, D is TRBD2 (5 bases). The CDR3 length is 12 residues. Germline CDR1 SGHTS, CDR2 YDEGEE. Trimming took off 4 bases at V and 2 bases at J, with 5 bases between the two ends. The CDR3 reads CASSDYTDTQYF. In DNA form, the CDR3 reads TGTGCCAGCAGCGACTACACAGATACGCAGTATTTT.

The chain couples TRBV5-4 to TRBJ2-5; 12 positions match TRBD2. Germline V gene data show CDR1 as SGHNT and CDR2 as YYREEE (reference sequence). The CDR3 consists of 16 residues. Unmatched junction bases numbered 6, after V lost 2 bases and J lost 4 bases. The CDR3 here is CASSFPSGRAGETQYF. The DNA of the CDR3 is TGTGCCAGCAGCTTTCCTAGCGGGAGGGCTGGAGAGACCCAGTACTTC.

The V call is TRBV11-2, the J call TRBJ1-4, with no clear D. Looked up from germline, CDR1 is SGHAT and CDR2 is FQNNGV. This CDR3 has 16 residues. Trimming took 3 bases from V and 2 from J, leaving 13 bases between them. The CDR3 sequence is CASSLGDQFTNEKLFF. CDR3 bases: TGTGCCAGCAGCTTGGGCGACCAGTTCACTAATGAAAAACTGTTTTTT.

This clone was seen more than once but under ten times. This CDR3 reads CAIFNGQSGTSAYEQYF. CDR3 sequence (DNA): TGTGCCATCTTCAACGGACAGTCCGGGACTAGCGCTTACGAGCAGTACTTC. The chain carries TRBV25-1 and TRBJ2-7, with TRBD2 matching 10 bases. Germline assignment: CDR1 MGHDK and CDR2 SYGVNS. CDR3 length equals 17 residues. V lost 10 bases to trimming and J lost 4 bases; unmatched junction nucleotides: 19.

The chain employs TRBV11-2 and TRBJ1-2; maybe TRBD1 (5 bases). The germline V gene encodes CDR1 SGHAT and CDR2 FQNNGV. V was cut by 0 bases and J by 5 bases, with 7 bases left in between. The CDR3 totals 13 residues. CDR3 nucleotide sequence: TGTGCCAGCAGCTTAGATCGGGGGTATGGCTACACCTTC. This codes for CASSLDRGYGYTF. Supplemented by reference TRBV11-2 and TRBJ1-2, the full variable domain reads EAGVAQSPRYKIIEKRQSVAFWCNPISGHATLYWYQQILGQGPKLLIQFQNNGVVDDSQLPKDRFSAERLKGVDSTLKIQPAKLEDSAVYLCASSLDRGYGYTFGSGTRLTVV.

The gene calls are TRBV19 and TRBJ2-7; 8 bases line up with TRBD2. Trimming took 4 bases from V and 0 from J; bases not matched to a gene: 2. The CDR3 has 14 amino acids. Germline V CDR1 and CDR2: LNHDA, SQIVND (reference sequence). DNA of the CDR3: TGTGCCAGTAGTAAGGCGGGAGGCTCCTACGAGCAGTACTTC. Protein sequence: CASSKAGGSYEQYF.

The chain links TRBV19 to TRBJ1-2, with D hard to call. Between the trimmed V and J ends, which lost 6 bases and 3 bases, there was a span of 5 bases. This CDR3 region has 11 residues. Per germline, CDR1 LNHDA and CDR2 SQIVND (reference sequence). The CDR3 bases are TGTGCCAGTAGGCGTGACTATGGCTACACCTTC. Translation gives CASRRDYGYTF.

V gene TRBV6-1 combines with J gene TRBJ2-7; TRBD2 matches at 12 bases. The CDR3 is made up of 17 amino acids. Trimming cost V 3 bases and J 4 bases; bases outside gene matches: 10. Looked up from germline, CDR1 is MNHNS and CDR2 is SASEGT. DNA of the CDR3: TGTGCCAGCAGTGAGGTTCCTAGCGGGAGGGCCGGGTACGAGCAGTACTTC. The encoded protein is CASSEVPSGRAGYEQYF.

The chain is built from TRBV30 and TRBJ2-1; D might be TRBD1 (6 bases). Germline V lookup: CDR1 GTSNPN, CDR2 SVGIG (reference sequence). Trimming removed 3 bases at V and 6 bases at J, with 12 bases between. CDR3 size: 13 residues. This chain's CDR3 is CAWSYGTTNEQFF. The CDR3 nucleotides are TGTGCCTGGAGCTACGGGACAACCAATGAGCAGTTCTTC.

This clone was observed a few times. The V and J genes are TRBV27 and TRBJ2-1; weak D call: TRBD2 (5 bases). Trimming removed 6 bases at V and 6 bases at J, with 24 bases between. Looked up from germline, CDR1 is MNHEY and CDR2 is SMNVEV (reference sequence). The CDR3 runs to 17 residues. This CDR3 reads CASSLRLMVANFNEQFF. Written as DNA, the CDR3 is TGTGCCAGCAGCCTAAGGTTAATGGTAGCGAATTTCAATGAGCAGTTCTTC.

The chain employs TRBV7-7 and TRBJ2-7, with 10 bases fitting TRBD1. The CDR3 has 13 residues. Germline V gene lookup returns CDR1 SSHAT and CDR2 FNYEAQ (reference sequence). With 4 bases clipped from V and 5 bases from J, the junction kept 2 bases outside the gene matches. CDR3 region: CASSSDRGNEQYF. CDR3 nucleotide sequence: TGTGCCAGCAGCTCGGACAGGGGGAACGAGCAGTACTTC.

The chain employs TRBV6-5 and TRBJ2-5; 14 nucleotides align to TRBD2. The J segment lost 4 bases and the V segment lost 6 bases, leaving 4 bases of the junction unmatched. CDR1 and CDR2 (germline): MNHEY, SVGAGI. The CDR3 has 15 residues. CDR3 residues: CASSLGTSGRETQYF. CDR3 sequence (DNA): TGTGCCAGCAGCCTCGGGACTAGCGGGAGAGAGACCCAGTACTTC.

The CDR3 spells CASSQDHRYYNEQFF. DNA for the CDR3: TGCGCCAGCAGCCAAGATCACAGATATTACAATGAGCAGTTCTTC. The V gene is TRBV4-3, the J gene TRBJ2-1; no clear D gene. The CDR3 has 15 residues. The ends were cut back, 0 bases at V and 4 bases at J, with 10 bases in the middle. Germline V gene sequence: CDR1 LGHNA, CDR2 YSLEER.

The chain links TRBV29-1 to TRBJ2-7, with TRBD2 as a possible D gene (5 bases). The germline V gene encodes CDR1 SQVTM and CDR2 ANQGSEA. The CDR3 loop spans 13 amino acids. Trimming stripped 2 bases from V and 4 bases from J, with 12 bases between. CDR3 residues: CSVESGRGYEQYF. CDR3 nucleotide sequence: TGCAGCGTTGAAAGTGGCCGGGGATACGAGCAGTACTTC.